This TCR beta chain was recorded in a study of cytomegalovirus exposure and HLA in healthy donors (dated by TCRdb to 2015 to 2018). Describing the broader study: According to an earlier analysis of 587 of the donors, some 180 million T cells yielded some 120 million unique TCR beta sequences and 250 to 350 Gb of sequence data. Roughly 300 gigabases of sequencing data and tens of millions of unique TCR sequences were included in an early release covering over 600 HLA-typed donors. Among the roughly 400 genotyped donors, more than 70% belonged to the genetic ancestry cluster associated with self-reported Caucasian donors. The study aimed to test whether cataloging public T cell receptors could reveal signatures of past pathogen exposure. Using immunosequencing, the study profiled T cell repertoires from 500 to 800 subjects and related those repertoires to cytomegalovirus serostatus. Along with the approximately 700-subject first cohort, a separate validation cohort of 120 different subjects was used. To predict cytomegalovirus infection status, the study combined high-throughput TCR immunosequencing, statistical association of individual TCRs with disease status, and machine learning. A later analysis re-examined previously published TCR beta repertoires from roughly 720 donors and added high-resolution HLA genotyping to investigate patterns of TCR occurrence. Rather than using new phenotypic data, the later analysis identified candidate immune exposures from TCR beta sequences and from how often those sequences occurred across donors. An earlier analysis of 587 of the donors applied high-throughput TCR beta sequencing to assess whether each TCR beta V gene segment acted as functional or pseudogenic. Donor age, sex, ethnicity and CMV serostatus were compiled alongside the repertoire data. A later genetic analysis took genome-wide SNP genotypes for about 65% of the roughly 670 donors and used that subset as a discovery cohort. Every discovery cohort repertoire had been produced on one sequencing platform. Both class I and class II loci were covered by HLA typing, at four-digit resolution. Typing coverage varied by locus: roughly 629-640 donors for A, B, C, DRB1 and DQB1; approximately 500 for DQA1; more than 600 for DPA1; approximately 450 for DPB1. About five DR-DQ haplotypes were treated as single units for association and clustering because of strong linkage in the cohort. Across approximately 400 genotyped donors of the cohort, an average of approximately 240,000 unique TCR beta nucleotide sequences per donor were sequenced, and approximately 19% of those sequences were non-productive. Overall study results and their limits: In vitro tests confirmed that three of the cytomegalovirus-associated TCR beta chains recognize cytomegalovirus antigens. The classifier was reported to diagnose cytomegalovirus status with high specificity and sensitivity in both the original and validation cohorts. Because HLA typing was unavailable for some donors at each locus, only the typed subset was used in association tests. Compared with equally common non-associated chains, HLA-associated TCR beta chains in a later analysis were more clonally expanded and had lower generation probabilities. A cluster of highly shared sequence variants was judged likely to be a technical artifact of the sequencing pipeline. A further reported finding was that TCR beta sequences accurately predicted the HLA-A and HLA-B alleles for most subjects in the first cohort. According to a later analysis, most CMV-associated TCR beta chains appeared to be HLA-restricted, and the HLA associations seemed to be driven largely by CMV exposure. In a later analysis, TCR association rates were found to vary across HLA loci, with the most associated TCRs seen for DRB1 alleles and the fewest for HLA-C alleles. This cohort had only TCR beta chains sequenced, and the lack of alpha or paired-chain data limited which features could be detected. The authors suggested that the approach could potentially be generalized to other disease states and immunological phenotypes. The 87-base-pair reads could not distinguish some IMGT-functional V segments, including TRBV6-2 and TRBV6-3, so those segments were excluded. In the study, 150 to 200 TCR beta chains were listed as associated with cytomegalovirus. In a later genetic analysis, a missense DCLRE1C variant was associated with V-gene and J-gene trimming of TCR beta chains, and the association was replicated in an independent cohort. The only immune exposure information available for the cohort was CMV serostatus. Several of the top co-occurrence clusters appeared to be linked to parvovirus B19, influenza, CMV and Epstein-Barr virus, according to a later analysis. Most TCR sequences were observed very rarely across donors, whereas some public TCRs were present in many individuals. Correlated functional status among segregating V segments might reflect linkage disequilibrium, but an unknown experimental factor could not be ruled out. Assigning TCR associations to individual alleles was difficult when HLA alleles, especially DR and DQ, strongly co-occurred. Because counts were too low, seventeen rarely observed V segments, including chromosome 9 orphons, were excluded from the earlier analysis of around 640 of the donors. In a later analysis, 15,000 to 20,000 TCR beta sequences were associated with specific HLA alleles at a false discovery rate of 0.05. In an earlier analysis of some 500 of the donors, most TCR beta V segments appeared in productive rearrangements about 90% or about 30% of the time, broadly matching IMGT annotations. In a later genetic analysis, fewer N-insertions in productive TCRs were reported among donors in an Asian-associated ancestry cluster than the approximately 630-donor mean. The presence/absence analyses assumed that sequencing depth was roughly uniform across donors, and that assumption may not be true.

There are 15 amino acids in the CDR3, from cysteine to phenylalanine inclusive. Only the CDR3 region is kept as DNA, spanning 45 bases read in frame from base 1. CDR1 and CDR2, per the germline V gene (reference sequence), are SEHNR and FQNEAQ. V lost 2 bases and J lost 2 bases; the stretch between them is 10 bases long. The cohort was made up of about 610 healthy bone marrow donors. Cohort members were all nominally healthy when sampled, although unrecorded immune exposures were likely present. The donor was CMV seropositive and was included in the group of approximately 300 seropositive cohort members. Each donor provided a peripheral blood sample, and peripheral blood mononuclear cells were used for TCR beta sequencing. The Qiagen DNeasy Blood Extraction Kit was used to extract genomic DNA from the blood cell samples. For this clone: There is no known antigen for this receptor. No per-base quality is available; no much larger clone lies one base away.

Library preparation employed the immunoSEQ multiplex PCR assay. A mixture of 60 forward primers for TCR Vbeta segments and 13 reverse primers for TCR Jbeta segments was used in the multiplex PCR. The CDR3 region of rearranged TCR beta genes was amplified from genomic DNA by a multiplex PCR assay. On the Illumina HiSeq System, the amplified TCR beta libraries were sequenced as 87-base-pair reads. Processing in the source paper ran as follows. Across the 670 or so repertoires, a later analysis counted 60 million to 90 million unique TCR beta chains, 8.5 million to 12 million of which were shared by at least two donors. Raw reads were error-corrected and collapsed into unique sequences by a nearest-neighbor algorithm in which closely related sequences were merged to remove PCR and sequencing errors. CDR3 sequences were aligned to IMGT reference sequences to assign V, D and J gene segments. Each retained sequence needed at least a six-nucleotide match to both a V gene segment and a J gene segment. A rearrangement counted as productive if the CDR3 had no stop codons and remained in frame with V and J, and every other rearrangement counted as non-productive. Following IMGT convention, CDR3 was defined as the stretch from the second conserved V-encoded cysteine up to the conserved J-encoded phenylalanine. The earlier analysis of 550 to 650 of the donors excluded any sequence lacking an unambiguous match to a single V gene segment. An earlier analysis of around 600 of the donors classified V segments as functional when productive rearrangements were above 56.7% and as segregating when the standard deviation between donors was above 5%. To diagnose cytomegalovirus status from the catalog of TCR beta chain sequences, a statistical classification framework was built. A later analysis assigned V and J genes by comparing TCR nucleotide sequences with IMGT/GENE-DB human TR gene sequences. Using the TCRdist pipeline, a later analysis assigned CDR3 sequences along with most-parsimonious VDJ recombination scenarios. In a later analysis, each TCR beta chain was defined by its CDR3 amino acid sequence together with its V-gene family, and reads without a unique V-gene family were excluded. As a way to deal with suspected cross-contamination and a sequencing artifact, a later analysis dropped under 600 nucleotide sequences that were highly shared and had low generation probability. In a later analysis, a clonal expansion index for each public chain was calculated from normalized within-repertoire ranks of inferred template counts. Generation probabilities in a later analysis came from a VDJ recombination model fitted to out-of-frame rearrangements, and those results were checked against IGoR. In a later analysis, TCR-TCR, TCR-HLA and TCR-CMV co-occurrence was scored with hypergeometric tests, and a repertoire-size bias correction was applied to TCR pairs. To estimate false discovery rates, a later analysis permuted the HLA or CMV assignments 20 times. In a later analysis, co-occurring TCRs were grouped using DBSCAN, and TCRdist sequence similarity was added for clustering within HLA-allele-positive subsets. For co-occurrence clustering, repertoires with fewer than 30,000 or more than 120,000 public chains were excluded, along with a handful of repertoires with anomalous nucleotide sharing. Here the immuneACCESS table is served through TCRdb, limited to in-frame sequences with V and J called. Missing clones are a known gap in these copies; in checked studies unresolved V genes cover under half, and the rest lacks a known reason. The D gene and trimming were derived from the DNA, and the V and J assignments and clone size from that table. The sample includes around 90,000 clones, with around three quarters observed a single time. About 3.1% of the sample is in the top ten clones.

The TCR comes from a male donor in good health and CMV-seropositive. Sequenced: PBMCs. The chain is assembled from TRBV7-9 and TRBJ1-3; a tentative D match to TRBD1 spans 5 bases. The CDR3 in this case is CASSLPQGTGNTIYF. The DNA is as follows: TGTGCCAGCAGCTTACCGCAGGGAACTGGAAACACCATATATTTT.